This T cell receptor (beta chain) was sequenced during a study of T-cell memory formation after mild COVID-19. Study overall: Largely, the TCR clusters proved donor specific.

This clonotype was detected a few times. What it binds is not known. Study results and caveats: The main location of contracting CD4+ clones was CM and EM, and that of contracting CD8+ clones was EMRA. Whether day 37 second-wave clones are SARS-CoV-2-specific was not confirmed.

The CDR3 has 13 amino acids. Germline V gene sequence: CDR1 SGHAT, CDR2 FQNNGV. The V end was cut by 5 bases, the J end by 10 bases, with 15 bases between. 5'RACE, which relied on constant-segment primers, yielded TCR alpha and TCR beta cDNA libraries carrying sample barcodes and UMIs. MiXCR, run by TCRdb on the 5' RACE reads, gives a single entry per CDR3 protein. In the table there are hundreds of thousands of distinct CDR3 sequences, roughly 17% of which are singletons. The specimen was PBMCs or a T cell subset sorted from them (not recorded which). The sequence was obtained from a young man who had mild COVID-19 (a few samples of this study predate the infection). Cell type and time point are not known. This chain links TRBV11-2 with TRBJ2-1, with D tentatively TRBD2 (6 bases). Written as DNA, the CDR3 is TGTGCCAGCAGCCAGTTCGCTAGCGCGGAGCAGTTCTTC. This codes for CASSQFASAEQFF.